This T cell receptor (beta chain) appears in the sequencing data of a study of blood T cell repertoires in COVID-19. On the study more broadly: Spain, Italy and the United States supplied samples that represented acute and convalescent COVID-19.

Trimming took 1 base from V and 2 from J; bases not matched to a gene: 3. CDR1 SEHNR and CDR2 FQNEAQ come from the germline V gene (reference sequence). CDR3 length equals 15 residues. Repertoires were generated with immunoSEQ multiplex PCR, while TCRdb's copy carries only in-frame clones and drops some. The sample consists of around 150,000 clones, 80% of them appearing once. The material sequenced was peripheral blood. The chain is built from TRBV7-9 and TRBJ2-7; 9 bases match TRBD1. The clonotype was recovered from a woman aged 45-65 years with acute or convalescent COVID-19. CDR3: CASSLVGDRAYEQYF. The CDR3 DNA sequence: TGTGCCAGCAGCTTAGTAGGGGACAGGGCCTACGAGCAGTACTTC.